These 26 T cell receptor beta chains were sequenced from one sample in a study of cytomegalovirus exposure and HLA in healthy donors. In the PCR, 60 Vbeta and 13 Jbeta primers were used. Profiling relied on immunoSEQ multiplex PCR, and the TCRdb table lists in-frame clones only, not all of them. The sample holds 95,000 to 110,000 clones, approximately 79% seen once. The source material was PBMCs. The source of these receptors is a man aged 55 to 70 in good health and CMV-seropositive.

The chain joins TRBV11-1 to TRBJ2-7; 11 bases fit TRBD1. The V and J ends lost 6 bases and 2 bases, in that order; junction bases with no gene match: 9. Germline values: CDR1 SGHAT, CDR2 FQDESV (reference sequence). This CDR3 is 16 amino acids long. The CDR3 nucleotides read TGTGCCAGCAGGGAAGGGACAGGGGGGAATCCCTACGAGCAGTACTTC. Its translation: CASREGTGGNPYEQYF.

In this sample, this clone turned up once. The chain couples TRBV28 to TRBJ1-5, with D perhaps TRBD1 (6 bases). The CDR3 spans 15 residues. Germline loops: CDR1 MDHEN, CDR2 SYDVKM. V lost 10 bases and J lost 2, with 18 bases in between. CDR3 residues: CATRKQGYRNQPQHF. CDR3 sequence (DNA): TGTGCCACCCGAAAACAGGGTTATCGCAATCAGCCCCAGCATTTT.

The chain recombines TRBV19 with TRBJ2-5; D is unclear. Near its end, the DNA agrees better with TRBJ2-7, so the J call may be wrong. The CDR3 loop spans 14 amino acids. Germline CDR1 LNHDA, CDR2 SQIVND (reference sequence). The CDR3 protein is CASSSRGGSDEQYF. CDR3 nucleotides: TGTGCCAGTAGCTCGAGAGGTGGCAGCGACGAGCAGTACTTC.

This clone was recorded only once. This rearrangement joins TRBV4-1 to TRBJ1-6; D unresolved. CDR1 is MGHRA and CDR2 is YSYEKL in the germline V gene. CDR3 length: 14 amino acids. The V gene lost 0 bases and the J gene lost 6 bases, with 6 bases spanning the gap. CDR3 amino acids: CASSQDTGNSPLHF. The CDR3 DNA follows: TGCGCCAGCAGCCAAGACACGGGTAATTCACCCCTCCACTTT.

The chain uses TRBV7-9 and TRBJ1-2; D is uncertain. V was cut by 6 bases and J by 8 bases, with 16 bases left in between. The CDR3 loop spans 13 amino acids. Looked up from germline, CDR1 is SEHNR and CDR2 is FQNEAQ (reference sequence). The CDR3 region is CASRQLPGRGYTF. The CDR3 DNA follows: TGTGCCAGCAGACAACTCCCAGGAAGAGGCTACACCTTC.

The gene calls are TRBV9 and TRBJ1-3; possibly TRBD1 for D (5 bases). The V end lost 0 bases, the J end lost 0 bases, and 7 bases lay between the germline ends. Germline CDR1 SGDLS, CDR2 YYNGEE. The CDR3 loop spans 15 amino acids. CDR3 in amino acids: CASSVEGLSGNTIYF. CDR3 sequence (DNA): TGTGCCAGCAGCGTAGAGGGACTCTCTGGAAACACCATATATTTT.

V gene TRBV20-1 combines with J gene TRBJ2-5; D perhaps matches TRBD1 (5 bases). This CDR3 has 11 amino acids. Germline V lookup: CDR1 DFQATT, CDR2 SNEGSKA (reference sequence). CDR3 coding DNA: TGCACCCGACAGTTTCAAGAGACCCAGTACTTC. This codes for CTRQFQETQYF.

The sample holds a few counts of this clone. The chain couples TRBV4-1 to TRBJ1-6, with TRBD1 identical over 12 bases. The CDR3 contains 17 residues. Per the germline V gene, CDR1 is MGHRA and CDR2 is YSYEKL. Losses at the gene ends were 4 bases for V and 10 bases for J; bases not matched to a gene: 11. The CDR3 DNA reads TGCGCCAGCAGCCCCGGGACAGGGGGCGGTCCGGGGTCACCCCTCCACTTT. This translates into CASSPGTGGGPGSPLHF.

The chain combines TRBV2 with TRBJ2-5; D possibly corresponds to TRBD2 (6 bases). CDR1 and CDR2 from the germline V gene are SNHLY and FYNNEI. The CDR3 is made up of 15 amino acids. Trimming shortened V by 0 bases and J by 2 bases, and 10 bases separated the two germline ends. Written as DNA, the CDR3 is TGTGCCAGCAGTGAAGCCGGGACTGGGCAAGAGACCCAGTACTTC. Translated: CASSEAGTGQETQYF.

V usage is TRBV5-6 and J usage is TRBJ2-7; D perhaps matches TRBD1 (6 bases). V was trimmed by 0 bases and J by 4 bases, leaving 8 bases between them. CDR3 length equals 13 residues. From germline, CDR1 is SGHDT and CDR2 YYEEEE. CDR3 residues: CASSLGGLYEQYF. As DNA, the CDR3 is TGTGCCAGCAGCTTGGGGGGGCTATACGAGCAGTACTTC.

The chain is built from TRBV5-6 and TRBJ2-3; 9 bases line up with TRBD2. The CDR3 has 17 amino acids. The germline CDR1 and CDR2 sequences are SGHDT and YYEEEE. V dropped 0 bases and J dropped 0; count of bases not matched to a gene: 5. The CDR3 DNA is TGTGCCAGCAGCTTGGTGCGGGGGGGTGCTAGCACAGATACGCAGTATTTT. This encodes CASSLVRGGASTDTQYF.

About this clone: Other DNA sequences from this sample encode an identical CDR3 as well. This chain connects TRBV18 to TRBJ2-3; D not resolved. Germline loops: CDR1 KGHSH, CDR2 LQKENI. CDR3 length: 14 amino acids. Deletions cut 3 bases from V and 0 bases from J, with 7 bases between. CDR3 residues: CASSPPSSTDTQYF. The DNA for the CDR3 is TGTGCCAGCTCACCTCCCAGTAGCACAGATACGCAGTATTTT.

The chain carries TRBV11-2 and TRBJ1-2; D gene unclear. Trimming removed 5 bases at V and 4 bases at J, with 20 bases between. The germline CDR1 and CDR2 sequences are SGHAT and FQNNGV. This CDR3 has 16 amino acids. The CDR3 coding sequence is TGTGCCAGCAGCCGAGAGAGCAGGAACGACGGCTATGGCTACACCTTC. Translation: CASSRESRNDGYGYTF.

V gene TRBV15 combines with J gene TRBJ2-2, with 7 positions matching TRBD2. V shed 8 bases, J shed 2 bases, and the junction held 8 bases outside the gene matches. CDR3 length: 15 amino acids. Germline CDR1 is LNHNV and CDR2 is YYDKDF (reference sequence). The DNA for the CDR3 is TGTGCCACCTTCGCGGGGGAGGGAAACACCGGGGAGCTGTTTTTT. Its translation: CATFAGEGNTGELFF.

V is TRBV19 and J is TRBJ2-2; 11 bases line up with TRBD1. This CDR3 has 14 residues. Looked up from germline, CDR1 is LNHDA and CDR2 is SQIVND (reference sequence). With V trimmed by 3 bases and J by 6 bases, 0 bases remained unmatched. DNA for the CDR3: TGTGCCAGTAGTATGGGACAGGGGGCCGGGGAGCTGTTTTTT. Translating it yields CASSMGQGAGELFF.

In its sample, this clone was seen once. The CDR3 nucleotides read TGTGCCAGCAGCCCCGACCAGGGGGTTCGGTCACCCCTCCACTTT. Residues: CASSPDQGVRSPLHF. The chain is built from TRBV7-8 and TRBJ1-6, with 7 nucleotides matching TRBD1. Germline loops: CDR1 SGHVS, CDR2 FQNEAQ. V was pared by 5 bases and J by 10 bases, with 11 bases of the junction left unmatched. There are 15 residues in the CDR3.

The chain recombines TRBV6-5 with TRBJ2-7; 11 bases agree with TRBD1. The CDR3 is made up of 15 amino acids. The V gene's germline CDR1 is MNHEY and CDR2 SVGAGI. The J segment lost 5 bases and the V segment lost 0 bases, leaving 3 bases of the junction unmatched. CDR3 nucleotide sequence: TGTGCCAGCAGTTACTCGGGACAGGGGGGCGACGAGCAGTACTTC. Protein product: CASSYSGQGGDEQYF.

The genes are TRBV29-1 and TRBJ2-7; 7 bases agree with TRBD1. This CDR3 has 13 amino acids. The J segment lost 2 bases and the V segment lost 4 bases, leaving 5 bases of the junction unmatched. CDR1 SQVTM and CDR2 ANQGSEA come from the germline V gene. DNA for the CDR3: TGCAGCGTTGGATCGGACAGGACCTACGAGCAGTACTTC. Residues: CSVGSDRTYEQYF.

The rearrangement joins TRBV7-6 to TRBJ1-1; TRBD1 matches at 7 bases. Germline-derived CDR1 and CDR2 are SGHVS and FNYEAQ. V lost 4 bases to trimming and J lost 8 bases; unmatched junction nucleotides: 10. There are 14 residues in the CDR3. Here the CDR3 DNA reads TGTGCCAGCAGCTCCGAGCCCGGGACAGAAGAAGCTTTCTTT. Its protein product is CASSSEPGTEEAFF.

CDR3 in DNA: TGTGCCAGCAGCTTGTTAGGGACAGGGTTCCCCTACGAGCAGTACTTC. Amino acids: CASSLLGTGFPYEQYF. V is TRBV5-6 and J is TRBJ2-7; TRBD1 agrees at 9 bases. V lost 1 base, J lost 2 bases, and 7 bases stayed unmatched. The germline CDR1 and CDR2 sequences are SGHDT and YYEEEE. CDR3 length equals 16 residues.

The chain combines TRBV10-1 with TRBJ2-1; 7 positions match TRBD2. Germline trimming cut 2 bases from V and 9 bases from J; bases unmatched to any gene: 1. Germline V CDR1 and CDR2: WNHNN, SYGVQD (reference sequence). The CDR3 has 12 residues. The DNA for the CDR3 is TGCGCCAGCAGTGAGACGGGAGGTGAGCAGTTCTTC. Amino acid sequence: CASSETGGEQFF.

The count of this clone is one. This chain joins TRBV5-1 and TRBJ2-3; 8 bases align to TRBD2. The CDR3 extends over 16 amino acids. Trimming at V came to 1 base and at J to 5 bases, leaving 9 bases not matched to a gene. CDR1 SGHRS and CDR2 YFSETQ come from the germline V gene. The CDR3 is CASSLRFGRDGDTQYF. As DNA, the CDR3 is TGCGCCAGCAGCTTGCGGTTCGGGAGGGATGGAGATACGCAGTATTTT.

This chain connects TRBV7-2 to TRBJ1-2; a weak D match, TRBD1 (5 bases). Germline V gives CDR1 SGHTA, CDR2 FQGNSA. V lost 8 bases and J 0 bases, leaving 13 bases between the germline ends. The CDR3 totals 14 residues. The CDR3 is CASAGDSSNYGYTF. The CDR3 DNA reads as TGTGCCAGCGCTGGAGACAGTTCTAACTATGGCTACACCTTC. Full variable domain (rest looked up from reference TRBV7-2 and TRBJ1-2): GAGVSQSPSNKVTEKGKDVELRCDPISGHTALYWYRQSLGQGLEFLIYFQGNSAPDKSGLPSDRFSAERTGGSVSTLTIQRTQQEDSAVYLCASAGDSSNYGYTFGSGTRLTVV.

The CDR3, as DNA: TGTGCCAGCAGCCGTAATCTAGGGGCGGCCGGGGAGCTGTTTTTT. Translating gives CASSRNLGAAGELFF. The V call is TRBV11-2, the J call TRBJ2-2; possibly TRBD1 for D (5 bases). V lost 5 bases and J 6 bases, leaving 16 bases between the germline ends. This CDR3 contains 15 residues. Germline assignment: CDR1 SGHAT and CDR2 FQNNGV.

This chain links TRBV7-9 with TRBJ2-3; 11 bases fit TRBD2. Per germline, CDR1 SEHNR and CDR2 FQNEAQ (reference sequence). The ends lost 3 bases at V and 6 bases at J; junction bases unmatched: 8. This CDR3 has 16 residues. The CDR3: CASSFLLAGGADTQYF. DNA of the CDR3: TGTGCCAGCAGCTTCCTCCTAGCGGGGGGCGCGGATACGCAGTATTTT.

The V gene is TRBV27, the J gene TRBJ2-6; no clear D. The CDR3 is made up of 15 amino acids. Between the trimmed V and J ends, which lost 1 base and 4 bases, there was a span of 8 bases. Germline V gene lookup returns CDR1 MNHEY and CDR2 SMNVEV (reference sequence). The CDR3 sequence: CASSLYGTGANVLTF. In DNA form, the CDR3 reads TGTGCCAGCAGTTTATATGGCACGGGGGCCAACGTCCTGACTTTC.